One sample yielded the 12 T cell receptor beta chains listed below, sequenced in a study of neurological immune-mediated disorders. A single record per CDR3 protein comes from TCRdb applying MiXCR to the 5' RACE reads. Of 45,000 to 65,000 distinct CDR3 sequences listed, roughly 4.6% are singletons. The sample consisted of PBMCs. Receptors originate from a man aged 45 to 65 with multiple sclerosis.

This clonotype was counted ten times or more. DNA for the CDR3: TGTGCCAGACATCGAACGTGGGATTTCGCTGAAGCTTTCTTT. Translated, it gives CARHRTWDFAEAFF. The rearrangement links TRBV12-3 or TRBV12-4 to TRBJ1-1; D uncertain. There are 14 residues in the CDR3. Trimming removed 9 bases from V and 6 bases from J, with 20 bases in between.

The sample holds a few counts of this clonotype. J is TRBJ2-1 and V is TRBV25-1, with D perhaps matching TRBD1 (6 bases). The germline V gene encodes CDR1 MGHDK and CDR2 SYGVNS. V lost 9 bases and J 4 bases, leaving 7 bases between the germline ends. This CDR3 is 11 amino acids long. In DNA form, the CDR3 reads TGTGCCAGTCAGGGGTACAATGAGCAGTTCTTC. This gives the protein CASQGYNEQFF.

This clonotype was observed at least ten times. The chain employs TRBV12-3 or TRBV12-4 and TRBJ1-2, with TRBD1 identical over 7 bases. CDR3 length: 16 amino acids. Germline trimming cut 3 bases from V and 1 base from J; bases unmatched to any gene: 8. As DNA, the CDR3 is TGTGCCAGCAGTTTCGGCGGGACAGATATTAACTATGGCTACACCTTC. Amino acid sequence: CASSFGGTDINYGYTF.

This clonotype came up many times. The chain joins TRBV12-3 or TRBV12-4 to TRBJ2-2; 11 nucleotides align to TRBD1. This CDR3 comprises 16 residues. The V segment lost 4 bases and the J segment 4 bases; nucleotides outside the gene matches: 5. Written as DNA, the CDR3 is TGTGCCAGCAGTTCCAGGACAGGGGGCGGCACCGGGGAGCTGTTTTTT. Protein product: CASSSRTGGGTGELFF.

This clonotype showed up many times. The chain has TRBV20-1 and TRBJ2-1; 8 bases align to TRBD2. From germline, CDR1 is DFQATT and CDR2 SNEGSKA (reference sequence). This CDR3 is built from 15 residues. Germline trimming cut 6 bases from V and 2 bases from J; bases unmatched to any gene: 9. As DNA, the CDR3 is TGCAGTGCAACCTCGGGAGGGACGCCCTACAATGAGCAGTTCTTC. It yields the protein CSATSGGTPYNEQFF.

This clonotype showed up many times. The CDR3 reads CASSLRQGFHEQYF. The CDR3, as DNA: TGTGCCAGCAGTTTGAGGCAGGGGTTCCACGAGCAGTACTTC. The chain employs TRBV12-3 or TRBV12-4 and TRBJ2-7, with D perhaps TRBD1 (6 bases). CDR3 length: 14 residues. V was pared by 3 bases and J by 5 bases, with 14 bases between.

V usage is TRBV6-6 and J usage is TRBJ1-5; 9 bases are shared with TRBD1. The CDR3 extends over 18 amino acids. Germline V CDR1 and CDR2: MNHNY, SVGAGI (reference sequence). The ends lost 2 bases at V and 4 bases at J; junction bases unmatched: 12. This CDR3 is CASSYKGTGNVKNQPQHF. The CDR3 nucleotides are TGTGCCAGCAGTTACAAGGGGACAGGGAATGTCAAAAATCAGCCCCAGCATTTT.

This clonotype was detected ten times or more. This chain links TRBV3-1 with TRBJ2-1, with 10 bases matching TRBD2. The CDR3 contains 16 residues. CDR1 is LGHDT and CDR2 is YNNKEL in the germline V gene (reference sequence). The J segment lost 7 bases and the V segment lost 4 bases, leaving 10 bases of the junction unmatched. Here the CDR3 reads CASSPLSSGRYNEQFF. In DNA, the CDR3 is TGTGCCAGCAGCCCCCTGTCTAGCGGGAGATATAATGAGCAGTTCTTC.

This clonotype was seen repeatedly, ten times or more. The CDR3 is CASSFVPSTEAFF. The CDR3 DNA sequence: TGTGCCAGCAGTTTTGTTCCATCCACTGAAGCTTTCTTT. The chain uses TRBV12-3 or TRBV12-4 and TRBJ1-1; D is unclear. Trimming removed 3 bases from V and 4 bases from J, with 9 bases in between. CDR3 length equals 13 residues.

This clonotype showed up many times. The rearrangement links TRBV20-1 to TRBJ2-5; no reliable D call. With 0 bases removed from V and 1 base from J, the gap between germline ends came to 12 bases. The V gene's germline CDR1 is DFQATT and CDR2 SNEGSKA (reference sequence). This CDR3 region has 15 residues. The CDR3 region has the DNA TGCAGTGCTAGAGAAGCTCGGAGATCCCAAGAGACCCAGTACTTC. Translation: CSAREARRSQETQYF.

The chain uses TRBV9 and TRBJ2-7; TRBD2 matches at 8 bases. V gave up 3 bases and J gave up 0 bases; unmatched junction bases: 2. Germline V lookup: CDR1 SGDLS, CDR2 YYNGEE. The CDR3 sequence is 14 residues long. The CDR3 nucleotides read TGTGCCAGCAGCGCCGGGACTAGCTCCTACGAGCAGTACTTC. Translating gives CASSAGTSSYEQYF. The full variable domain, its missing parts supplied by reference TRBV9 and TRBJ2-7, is DSGVTQTPKHLITATGQRVTLRCSPRSGDLSVYWYQQSLDQGLQFLIQYYNGEERAKGNILERFSAQQFPDLHSELNLSSLELGDSALYFCASSAGTSSYEQYFGPGTRLTVT.

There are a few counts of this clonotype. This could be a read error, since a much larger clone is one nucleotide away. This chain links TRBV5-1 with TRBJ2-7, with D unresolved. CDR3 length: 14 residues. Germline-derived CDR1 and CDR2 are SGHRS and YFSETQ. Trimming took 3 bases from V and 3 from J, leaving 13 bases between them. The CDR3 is CASSSLGKIYEQYF. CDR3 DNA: TGCGCCAGCAGCTCACTGGGAAAGATCTACGAGCAGTACTTC.